Given below is one TCR beta chain in context. Profiled with immunoSEQ multiplex PCR; TCRdb holds only in-frame clones, not every one. This table has 75,000 to 90,000 clones, roughly nine tenths appearing once. V was cut by 3 bases and J by 3 bases, with 9 bases left in between. The CDR3 length is 14 residues. Germline values: CDR1 KGHSY, CDR2 FQNENV. The data are from a study of T cell changes during pregnancy in multiple sclerosis. This material consisted of PBMCs, taken in the first trimester of pregnancy. The chain employs TRBV16 and TRBJ1-3, with no clear D. The origin of this receptor is a female donor in good health, serving as a control in a pregnancy study. Some clones in this sample may be carry-over from other donors' samples. CDR3 residues: CASSHGRGGNTIYF. The DNA of the CDR3 is TGTGCCAGCAGCCACGGTCGGGGTGGAAACACCATATATTTT.